The next 6 T cell receptor beta chains were all read from a single sample in a study of cytomegalovirus exposure and HLA in healthy donors. It was with 60 Vbeta and 13 Jbeta primers that the PCR ran. Method: immunoSEQ multiplex PCR; TCRdb's copy keeps in-frame clones and lacks some. The sample has roughly 86,000 clones; about 66% are singletons. Material for sequencing was PBMCs. These TCRs come from a woman in her forties or fifties in good health and CMV-seropositive.

The chain employs TRBV4-3 and TRBJ2-7, with D tentatively TRBD2 (6 bases). Germline CDR1 LGHNA, CDR2 YSLEER. Trimming removed 0 bases from V and 8 bases from J, with 11 bases in between. The CDR3 has 13 residues. The CDR3 here is CASSQEEGTKQYF. The CDR3 DNA sequence: TGCGCCAGCAGCCAAGAGGAGGGTACCAAGCAGTACTTC.

Remarks on this clone: One junction end does not reproduce the germline sequence, and a read error may be involved. This chain connects TRBV7-9 to TRBJ1-1, with D unclear. In germline, CDR1 is SEHNR, CDR2 FQNEAQ (reference sequence). The CDR3 is 15 residues long. The CDR3 region has the DNA TGTTCCAGCAGCACCTACGGTTCCCCCAACACTGAAGCTTTCTTT. It specifies CSSSTYGSPNTEAFF.

The sample holds a few counts of this clone. V usage is TRBV29-1 and J usage is TRBJ1-1, with D unclear. Between the trimmed V and J ends, which lost 6 bases and 2 bases, there was a span of 7 bases. The CDR3 totals 11 residues. Per germline, CDR1 SQVTM and CDR2 ANQGSEA. The CDR3 sequence: CSVIVNTEAFF. CDR3 in DNA: TGCAGCGTCATAGTAAACACTGAAGCTTTCTTT. The full variable domain, with the rest looked up from reference TRBV29-1 and TRBJ1-1, is SAVISQKPSRDICQRGTSLTIQCQVDSQVTMMFWYRQQPGQSLTLIATANQGSEATYESGFVIDKFPISRPNLTFSTLTVSNMSPEDSSIYLCSVIVNTEAFFGQGTRLTVV.

This chain uses TRBV27 with TRBJ2-7, with 9 bases matching TRBD1. The CDR3 has 18 residues. Germline V CDR1 and CDR2: MNHEY, SMNVEV (reference sequence). Trimming took 6 bases from V and 5 from J; bases not matched to a gene: 20. The CDR3 protein is CASRIRDRASNPGDEQYF. DNA for the CDR3: TGTGCCAGCAGGATCCGGGACAGGGCGTCAAATCCCGGGGACGAGCAGTACTTC.

This clone has only one observation. This chain connects TRBV30 to TRBJ2-5; D ambiguous. The J call may not be correct, given that the DNA end is closer to TRBJ2-7. The CDR3 totals 13 residues. Germline-derived CDR1 and CDR2 are GTSNPN and SVGIG (reference sequence). This CDR3 reads CAWSTVNPYEQYF. Written as DNA, the CDR3 is TGTGCCTGGAGTACAGTGAATCCCTACGAGCAGTACTTC.

This clone was observed a few times. The V call is TRBV10-2, the J call TRBJ2-6; TRBD2 is a possible D gene (5 bases). The CDR3 spans 19 residues. Trimming shortened V by 3 bases and J by 0 bases, and 18 bases separated the two germline ends. Germline lookup yields CDR1 WSHSY and CDR2 SAAADI. CDR3 protein: CASSDRWTPADSGANVLTF. CDR3 bases: TGCGCCAGCAGTGACAGGTGGACTCCAGCGGACTCTGGGGCCAACGTCCTGACTTTC.